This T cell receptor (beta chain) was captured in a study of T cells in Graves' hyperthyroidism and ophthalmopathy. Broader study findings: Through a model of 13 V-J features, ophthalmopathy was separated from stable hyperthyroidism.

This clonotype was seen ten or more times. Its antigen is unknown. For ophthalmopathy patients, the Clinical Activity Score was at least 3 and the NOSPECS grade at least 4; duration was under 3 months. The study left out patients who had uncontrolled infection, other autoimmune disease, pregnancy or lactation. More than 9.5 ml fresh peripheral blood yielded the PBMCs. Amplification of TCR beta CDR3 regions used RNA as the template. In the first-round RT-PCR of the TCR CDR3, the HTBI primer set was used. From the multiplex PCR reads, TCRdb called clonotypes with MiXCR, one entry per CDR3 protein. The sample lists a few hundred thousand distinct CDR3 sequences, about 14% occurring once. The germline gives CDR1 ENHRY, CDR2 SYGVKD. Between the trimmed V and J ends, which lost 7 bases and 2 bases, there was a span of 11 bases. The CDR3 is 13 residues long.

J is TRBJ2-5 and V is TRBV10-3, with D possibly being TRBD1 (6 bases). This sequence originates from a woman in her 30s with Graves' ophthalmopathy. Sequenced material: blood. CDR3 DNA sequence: TGTGCCATCACCCGGGACATACAAGAGACCCAGTACTTC. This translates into CAITRDIQETQYF.